This TCR beta chain was recorded in a study of OX40 agonist ivuxolimab in advanced cancers. Study at large: Previous treatment with anti-PD-1, anti-PD-L1 or anti-CTLA-4 therapy was allowed; more than 35% had received some. Points from the study as a whole: Blood T cells, both CD4+ and CD8+, expanded clonally by week 6 at 0.1 to 3.0 mg/kg. On average, CD8+ T cells showed a greater number of expanded clones than CD4+.

Assay used: immunoSEQ multiplex PCR; TCRdb lists only in-frame clones, some missing. The sample carries approximately 25,000 clones, about 76% recorded once. Concerning this clone itself: The antigen remains undetermined.

The CDR3 loop spans 12 amino acids. Germline V CDR1 and CDR2: SGHRS, YFSETQ. The V gene lost 1 base and the J gene lost 5 bases, with 5 bases spanning the gap. The V call is TRBV5-1, the J call TRBJ2-3; D not certain. The sequences come from CD4+ or CD8+ T cells sorted from blood, collected in a trial of the OX40 agonist ivuxolimab. This TCR was sampled from an adult with an advanced solid tumor such as melanoma, head and neck, liver or kidney cancer. The CDR3 protein is CASSLSVDTQYF. The CDR3 DNA reads TGCGCCAGCAGCTTGTCTGTAGATACGCAGTATTTT.